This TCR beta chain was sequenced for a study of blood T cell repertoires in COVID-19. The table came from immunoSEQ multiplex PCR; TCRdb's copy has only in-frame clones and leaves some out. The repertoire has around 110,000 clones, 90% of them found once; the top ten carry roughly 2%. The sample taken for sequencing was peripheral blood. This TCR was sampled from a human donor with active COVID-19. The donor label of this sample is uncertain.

The CDR3 sequence is CASSLGPTNYGYTF. In DNA form, the CDR3 reads TGTGCCAGCAGCTTGGGCCCTACTAACTATGGCTACACCTTC. V is TRBV7-6 and J is TRBJ1-2, with D unclear. V was trimmed by 3 bases and J by 0 bases, leaving 8 bases between them. This CDR3 has 14 residues. Germline V gene lookup returns CDR1 SGHVS and CDR2 FNYEAQ.